This TCR beta chain was retrieved from a study of regulatory T cells in long-lasting Graves disease. Time point reported: newly diagnosed GD, antithyroid drugs for less than 3 months. Construction of the TCR library relied on RNA isolated from PBMCs. Construction of the TCR beta libraries employed iRepertoire HTBI primers in conjunction with Arm-PCR of CDR3 regions. TCRdb reprocessed the multiplex PCR reads with MiXCR, giving one entry per CDR3 protein. The table has just over 600,000 distinct CDR3 sequences, approximately 15% seen once. V was clipped by 0 bases and J by 5 bases, with 14 bases between them. The CDR3 runs to 14 residues. Germline-derived CDR1 and CDR2 are DFQATT and SNEGSKA (reference sequence). These same data were also listed under a study on T cells in Graves' hyperthyroidism and ophthalmopathy.

Specimen: peripheral blood mononuclear cells (PBMCs), collected at new diagnosis, from a patient treated with antithyroid drugs. This TCR was sampled from a woman aged 30 to 39 with Graves disease. This chain uses TRBV20-1 with TRBJ2-7, with D perhaps matching TRBD1 (7 bases). The DNA for the CDR3 is TGCAGTGCTAGAGATGCGGGACAGCAGAACGAGCAGTACTTC. This codes for CSARDAGQQNEQYF.